This entry features one T cell receptor beta chain sequence. The data were taken from a study of technical replicates of blood from several donors. Measured with immunoSEQ multiplex PCR; TCRdb has only the in-frame clones, and not every one. The sample includes about 88,000 clones, around 94% of them seen just once. The specimen sequenced was T cells isolated from PBMCs. The clonotype originates from a human donor in good health.

CDR3 protein: CASFPREDTGELFF. CDR3 nucleotides: TGTGCCAGCTTTCCCCGGGAGGATACCGGGGAGCTGTTTTTT. This chain uses TRBV28 with TRBJ2-2; 7 bases are shared with TRBD2. This CDR3 contains 14 residues. CDR1 and CDR2 from the germline V gene are MDHEN and SYDVKM. Trimming at V came to 8 bases and at J to 5 bases, leaving 8 bases not matched to a gene.